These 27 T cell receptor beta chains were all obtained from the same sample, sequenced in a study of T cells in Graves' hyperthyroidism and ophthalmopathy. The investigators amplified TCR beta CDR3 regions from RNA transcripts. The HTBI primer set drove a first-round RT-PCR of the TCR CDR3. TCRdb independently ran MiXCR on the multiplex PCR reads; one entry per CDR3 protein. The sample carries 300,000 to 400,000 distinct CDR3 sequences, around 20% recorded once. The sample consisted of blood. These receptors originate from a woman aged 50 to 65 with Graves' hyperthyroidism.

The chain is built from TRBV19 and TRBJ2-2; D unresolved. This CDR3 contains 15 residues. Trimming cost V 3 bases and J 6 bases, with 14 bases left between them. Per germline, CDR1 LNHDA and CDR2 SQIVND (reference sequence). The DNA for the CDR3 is TGTGCCAGTAGTATCGGTTCTAGAGTTGCCGGGGAGCTGTTTTTT. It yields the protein CASSIGSRVAGELFF.

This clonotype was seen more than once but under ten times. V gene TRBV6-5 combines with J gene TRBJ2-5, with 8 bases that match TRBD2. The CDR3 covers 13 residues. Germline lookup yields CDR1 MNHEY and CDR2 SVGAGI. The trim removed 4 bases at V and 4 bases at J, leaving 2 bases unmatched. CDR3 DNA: TGTGCCAGCAGTTTCCGGGGGGGAGAGACCCAGTACTTC. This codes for CASSFRGGETQYF.

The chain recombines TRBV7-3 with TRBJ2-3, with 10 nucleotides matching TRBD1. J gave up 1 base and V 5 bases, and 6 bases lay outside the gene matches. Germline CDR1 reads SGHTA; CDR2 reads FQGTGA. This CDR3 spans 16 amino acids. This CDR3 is CASSARQGAGTDTQYF. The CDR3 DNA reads TGTGCCAGCAGCGCCAGACAGGGGGCAGGCACAGATACGCAGTATTTT. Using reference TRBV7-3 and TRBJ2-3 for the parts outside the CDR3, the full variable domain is GAGVSQTPSNKVTEKGKYVELRCDPISGHTALYWYRQSLGQGPEFLIYFQGTGAADDSGLPNDRFFAVRPEGSVSTLKIQRTERGDSAVYLCASSARQGAGTDTQYFGPGTRLTVL.

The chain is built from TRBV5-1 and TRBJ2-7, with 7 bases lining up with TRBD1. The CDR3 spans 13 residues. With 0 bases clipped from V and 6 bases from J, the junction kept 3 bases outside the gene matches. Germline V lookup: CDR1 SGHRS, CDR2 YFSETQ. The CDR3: CASSLGQGIEQYF. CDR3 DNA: TGCGCCAGCAGCTTGGGACAGGGTATCGAGCAGTACTTC.

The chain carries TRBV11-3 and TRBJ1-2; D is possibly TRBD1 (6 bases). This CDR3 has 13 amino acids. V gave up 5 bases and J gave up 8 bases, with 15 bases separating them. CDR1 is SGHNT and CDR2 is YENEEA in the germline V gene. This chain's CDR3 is CASSQKQGLGYTF. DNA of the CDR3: TGTGCCAGCAGCCAAAAACAGGGACTGGGCTACACCTTC.

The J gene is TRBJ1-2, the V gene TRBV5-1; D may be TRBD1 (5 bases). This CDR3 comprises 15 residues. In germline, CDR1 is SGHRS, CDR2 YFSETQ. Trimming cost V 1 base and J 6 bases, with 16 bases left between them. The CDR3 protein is CASSLWPRGSDGYTF. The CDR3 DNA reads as TGCGCCAGCAGCTTGTGGCCCCGGGGGAGCGATGGCTACACCTTC.

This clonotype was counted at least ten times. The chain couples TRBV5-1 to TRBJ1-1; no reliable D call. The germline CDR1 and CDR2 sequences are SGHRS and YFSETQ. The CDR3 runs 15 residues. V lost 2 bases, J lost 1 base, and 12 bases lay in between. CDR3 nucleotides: TGCGCCAGCAGCTTCGGCGTCATCCCGAACACTGAAGCTTTCTTT. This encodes CASSFGVIPNTEAFF.

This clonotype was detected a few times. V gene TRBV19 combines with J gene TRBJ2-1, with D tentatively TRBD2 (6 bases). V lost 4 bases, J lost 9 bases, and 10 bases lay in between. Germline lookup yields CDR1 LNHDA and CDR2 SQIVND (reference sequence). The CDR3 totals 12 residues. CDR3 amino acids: CASSNLASEQFF. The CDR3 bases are TGTGCCAGTAGTAACCTAGCGTCTGAGCAGTTCTTC.

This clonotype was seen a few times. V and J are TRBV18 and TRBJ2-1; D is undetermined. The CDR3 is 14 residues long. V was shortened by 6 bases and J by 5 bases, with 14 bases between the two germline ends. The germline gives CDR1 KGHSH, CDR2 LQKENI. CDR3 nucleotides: TGTGCCAGCTCCCTAAATATCGGTAACAATGAGCAGTTCTTC. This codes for CASSLNIGNNEQFF.

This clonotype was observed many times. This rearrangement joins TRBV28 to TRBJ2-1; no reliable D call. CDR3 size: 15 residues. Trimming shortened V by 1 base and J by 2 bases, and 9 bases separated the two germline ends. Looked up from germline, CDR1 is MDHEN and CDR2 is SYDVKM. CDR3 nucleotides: TGTGCCAGCAGTTTATTGCAGGAGCCCTACAATGAGCAGTTCTTC. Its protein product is CASSLLQEPYNEQFF.

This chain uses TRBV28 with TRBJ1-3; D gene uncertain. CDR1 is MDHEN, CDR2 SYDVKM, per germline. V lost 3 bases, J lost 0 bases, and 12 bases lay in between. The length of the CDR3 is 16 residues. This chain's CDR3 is CASSLGPALSGNTIYF. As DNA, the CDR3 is TGTGCCAGCAGTTTGGGTCCGGCGCTCTCTGGAAACACCATATATTTT.

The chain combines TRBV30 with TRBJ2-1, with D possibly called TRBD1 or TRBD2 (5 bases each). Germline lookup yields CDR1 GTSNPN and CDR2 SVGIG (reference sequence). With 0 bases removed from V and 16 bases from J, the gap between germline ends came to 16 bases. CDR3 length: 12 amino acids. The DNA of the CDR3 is TGTGCCTGGAGTGTACTCCGGGATAGGGGATTCTTC. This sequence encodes CAWSVLRDRGFF.

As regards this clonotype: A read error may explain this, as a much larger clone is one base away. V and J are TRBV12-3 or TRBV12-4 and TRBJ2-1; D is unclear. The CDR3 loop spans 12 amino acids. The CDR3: CANSFSYNEQFF. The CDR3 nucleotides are TGTGCCAACAGTTTTTCGTACAATGAGCAGTTCTTC.

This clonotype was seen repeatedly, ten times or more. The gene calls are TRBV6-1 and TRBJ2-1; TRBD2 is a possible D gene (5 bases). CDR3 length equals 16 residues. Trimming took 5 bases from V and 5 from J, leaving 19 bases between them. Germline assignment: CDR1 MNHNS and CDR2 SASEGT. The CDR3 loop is CASSTRGGLGDNEQFF. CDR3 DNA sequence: TGTGCCAGCAGTACCCGGGGTGGCCTCGGAGACAATGAGCAGTTCTTC.

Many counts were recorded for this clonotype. The CDR3 protein is CASSDRAYGEQYF. The CDR3 DNA reads TGTGCCAGCAGTGACCGCGCCTATGGAGAGCAGTACTTC. The chain combines TRBV2 with TRBJ2-7; D gene unclear. Per germline, CDR1 SNHLY and CDR2 FYNNEI. Trimming shortened V by 3 bases and J by 7 bases, and 13 bases separated the two germline ends. This CDR3 spans 13 amino acids. Supplemented by reference TRBV2 and TRBJ2-7, the full variable domain reads EPEVTQTPSHQVTQMGQEVILRCVPISNHLYFYWYRQILGQKVEFLVSFYNNEISEKSEIFDDQFSVERPDGSNFTLKIRSTKLEDSAMYFCASSDRAYGEQYFGPGTRLTVT.

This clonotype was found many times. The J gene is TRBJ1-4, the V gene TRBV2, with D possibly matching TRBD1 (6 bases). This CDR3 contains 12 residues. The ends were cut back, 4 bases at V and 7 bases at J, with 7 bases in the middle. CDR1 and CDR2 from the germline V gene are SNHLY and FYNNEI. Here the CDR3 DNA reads TGTGCCAGCAGTGGACAGGTTGAAAAACTGTTTTTT. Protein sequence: CASSGQVEKLFF.

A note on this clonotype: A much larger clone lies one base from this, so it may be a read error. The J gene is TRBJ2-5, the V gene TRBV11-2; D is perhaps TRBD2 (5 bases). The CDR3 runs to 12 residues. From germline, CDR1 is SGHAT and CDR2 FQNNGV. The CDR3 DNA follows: TGTGCCAACAGCTTAGGGATGGGAGACCAGTACTTC. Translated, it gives CANSLGMGDQYF.

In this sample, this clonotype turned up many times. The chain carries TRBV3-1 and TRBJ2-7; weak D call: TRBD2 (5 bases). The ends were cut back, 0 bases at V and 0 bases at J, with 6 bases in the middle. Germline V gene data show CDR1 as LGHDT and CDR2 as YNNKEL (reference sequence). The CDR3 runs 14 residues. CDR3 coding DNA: TGTGCCAGCAGCCAAGATAGCGACTCCTACGAGCAGTACTTC. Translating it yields CASSQDSDSYEQYF.

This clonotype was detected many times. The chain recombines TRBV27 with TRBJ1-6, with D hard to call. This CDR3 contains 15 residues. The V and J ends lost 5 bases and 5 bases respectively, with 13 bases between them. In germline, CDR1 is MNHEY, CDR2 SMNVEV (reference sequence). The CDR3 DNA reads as TGTGCCAGCAGTCTCCGCGAGGCCCATAATTCACCCCTCCACTTT. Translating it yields CASSLREAHNSPLHF.

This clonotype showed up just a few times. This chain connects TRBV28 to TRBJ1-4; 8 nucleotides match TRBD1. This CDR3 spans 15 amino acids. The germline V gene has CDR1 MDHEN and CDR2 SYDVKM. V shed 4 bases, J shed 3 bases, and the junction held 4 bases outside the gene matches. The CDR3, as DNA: TGTGCCAGCAGTTCCCAGGGGGCTGCTAATGAAAAACTGTTTTTT. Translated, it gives CASSSQGAANEKLFF.

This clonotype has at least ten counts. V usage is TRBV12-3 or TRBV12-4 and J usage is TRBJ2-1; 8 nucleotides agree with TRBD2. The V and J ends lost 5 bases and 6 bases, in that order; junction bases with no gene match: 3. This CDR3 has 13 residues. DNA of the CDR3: TGTGCCAGCAGTCTGACTAGCGCCAATGAGCAGTTCTTC. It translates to CASSLTSANEQFF.

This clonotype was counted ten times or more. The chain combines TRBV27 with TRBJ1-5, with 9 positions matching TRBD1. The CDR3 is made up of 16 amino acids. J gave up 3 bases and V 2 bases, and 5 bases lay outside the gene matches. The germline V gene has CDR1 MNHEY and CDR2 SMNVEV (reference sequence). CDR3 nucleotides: TGTGCCAGCAGTTTAATTGGGACAGGGCCCAATCAGCCCCAGCATTTT. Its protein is CASSLIGTGPNQPQHF.

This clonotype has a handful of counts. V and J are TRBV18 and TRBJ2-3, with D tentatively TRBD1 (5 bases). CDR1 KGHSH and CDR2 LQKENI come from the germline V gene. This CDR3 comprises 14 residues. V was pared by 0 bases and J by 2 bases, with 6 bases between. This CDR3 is CASSPPGVTDTQYF. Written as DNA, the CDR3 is TGTGCCAGCTCACCACCAGGGGTCACAGATACGCAGTATTTT.

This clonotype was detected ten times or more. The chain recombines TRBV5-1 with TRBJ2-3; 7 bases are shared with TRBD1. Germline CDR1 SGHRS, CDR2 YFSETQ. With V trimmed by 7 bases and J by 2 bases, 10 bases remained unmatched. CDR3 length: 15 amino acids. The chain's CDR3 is CASRSQDRPTDTQYF. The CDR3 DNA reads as TGCGCCAGCCGCTCGCAGGACAGGCCCACAGATACGCAGTATTTT.

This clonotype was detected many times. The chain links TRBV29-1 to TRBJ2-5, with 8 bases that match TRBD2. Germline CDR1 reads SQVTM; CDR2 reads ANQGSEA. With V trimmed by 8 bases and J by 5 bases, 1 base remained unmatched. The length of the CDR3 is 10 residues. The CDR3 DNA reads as TGCAGCTCGGGGGGGGAGACCCAGTACTTC. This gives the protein CSSGGETQYF.

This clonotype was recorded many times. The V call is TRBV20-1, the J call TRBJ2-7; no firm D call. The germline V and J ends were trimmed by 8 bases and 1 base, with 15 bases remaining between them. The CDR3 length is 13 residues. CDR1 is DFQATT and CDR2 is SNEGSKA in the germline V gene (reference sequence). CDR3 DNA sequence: TGCAGTACGTACAGAGATCAATCCTACGAGCAGTACTTC. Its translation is CSTYRDQSYEQYF.

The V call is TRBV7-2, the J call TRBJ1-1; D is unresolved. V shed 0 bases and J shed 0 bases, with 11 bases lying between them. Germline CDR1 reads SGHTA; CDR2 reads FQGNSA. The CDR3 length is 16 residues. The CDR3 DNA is TGTGCCAGCAGCTTAGCGACCGTTATCATGAACACTGAAGCTTTCTTT. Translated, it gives CASSLATVIMNTEAFF.